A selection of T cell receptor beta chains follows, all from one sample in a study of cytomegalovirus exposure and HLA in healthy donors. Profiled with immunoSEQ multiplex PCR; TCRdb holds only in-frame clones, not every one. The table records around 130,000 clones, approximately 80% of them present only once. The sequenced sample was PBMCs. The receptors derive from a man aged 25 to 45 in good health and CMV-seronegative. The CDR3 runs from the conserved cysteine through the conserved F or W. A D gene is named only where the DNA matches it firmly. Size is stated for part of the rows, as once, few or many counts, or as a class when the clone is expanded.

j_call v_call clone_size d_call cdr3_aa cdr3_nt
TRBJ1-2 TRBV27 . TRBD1 CASSITGQGHYGYTF TGTGCCAGCAGCATAACGGGACAGGGGCACTATGGCTACACCTTC
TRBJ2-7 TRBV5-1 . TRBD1 CASRDREVDEQYF TGCGCCAGCAGGGACAGGGAAGTCGACGAGCAGTACTTC
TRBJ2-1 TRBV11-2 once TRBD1 CASSQNRDRGYNEQFF TGTGCCAGCAGCCAAAACCGGGACAGGGGCTACAATGAGCAGTTCTTC
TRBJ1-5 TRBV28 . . CASSIIQGNQPQHF TGTGCCAGCAGTATTATTCAGGGAAATCAGCCCCAGCATTTT
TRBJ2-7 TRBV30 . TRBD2 CAWSVRLAGAEQYF TGTGCCTGGAGTGTCAGACTAGCGGGAGCCGAGCAGTACTTC
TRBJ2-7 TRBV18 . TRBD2 CASSPTAAGVGDEQYF TGTGCCAGCTCACCAACGGCAGCGGGAGTAGGGGACGAGCAGTACTTC
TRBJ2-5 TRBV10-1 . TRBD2 CASSDGGGSQETQYF TGCGCCAGCAGTGATGGTGGCGGGAGTCAAGAGACCCAGTACTTC
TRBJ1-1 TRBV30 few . CAWSASQDQGAFF TGTGCCTGGAGTGCCTCACAGGACCAGGGAGCTTTCTTT
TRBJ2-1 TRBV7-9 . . CASSFWGRDNEQFF TGTGCCAGCAGCTTTTGGGGGCGGGACAATGAGCAGTTCTTC
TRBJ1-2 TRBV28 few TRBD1 CASRPLVIGQGGNGYTF TGTGCCAGCAGGCCCTTAGTGATCGGACAGGGAGGGAATGGCTACACCTTC
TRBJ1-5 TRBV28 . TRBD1 CASHLRDRGKQPQHF TGTGCCAGCCATCTCCGGGACAGGGGAAAACAGCCCCAGCATTTT
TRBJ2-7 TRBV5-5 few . CASSAGLFQYF TGTGCCAGCAGCGCGGGCCTTTTTCAGTACTTC
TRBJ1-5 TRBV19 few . CASRDRYSNQPQHF TGTGCCAGTAGGGACAGATATAGCAATCAGCCCCAGCATTTT
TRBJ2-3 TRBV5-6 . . CASSLKLWGDTDTQYF TGTGCCAGCAGCTTGAAGCTCTGGGGGGACACAGATACGCAGTATTTT
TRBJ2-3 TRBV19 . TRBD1 CASSMQGGTDTQYF TGTGCCAGTAGTATGCAGGGGGGCACAGATACGCAGTATTTT
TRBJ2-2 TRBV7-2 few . CASSFLASGTGELFF TGTGCCAGCAGCTTTCTCGCGTCGGGCACCGGGGAGCTGTTTTTT
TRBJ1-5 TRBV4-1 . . CASSQGPDSNQPQHF TGCGCCAGCAGCCAAGGGCCAGATAGCAATCAGCCCCAGCATTTT
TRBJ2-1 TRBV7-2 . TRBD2 CASSLGLAGAQFF TGTGCCAGCAGCTTAGGACTAGCGGGGGCCCAGTTCTTC
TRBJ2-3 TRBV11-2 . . CASSLALVPDTQYF TGTGCCAGCAGCTTAGCCCTTGTCCCAGATACGCAGTATTTT
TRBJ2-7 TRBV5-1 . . CASSLEGPDGNEQYF TGCGCCAGCAGCTTGGAAGGACCAGACGGGAACGAGCAGTACTTC
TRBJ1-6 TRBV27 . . CASSLSVSEYNSPLHF TGTGCCAGCAGTTTATCGGTGTCAGAATATAATTCACCCCTCCACTTT
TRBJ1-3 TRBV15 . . CATSRRSGDSGNTIYF TGTGCCACCAGCAGAAGAAGTGGAGACTCTGGAAACACCATATATTTT
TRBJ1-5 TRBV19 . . CASSIDTQGTQNF TGTGCCAGTAGTATAGATACCCAGGGAACCCAGAATTTT
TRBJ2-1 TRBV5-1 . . CASSPVEFRPYNEQFF TGCGCCAGCAGCCCGGTCGAGTTTCGTCCCTACAATGAGCAGTTCTTC
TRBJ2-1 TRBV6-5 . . CASSYGTPAYNEQFF TGTGCCAGCAGTTACGGGACTCCCGCCTACAATGAGCAGTTCTTC
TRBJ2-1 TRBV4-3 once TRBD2 CASSYLAGVGHNEQFF TGCGCCAGCAGCTATCTAGCGGGAGTAGGACACAATGAGCAGTTCTTC
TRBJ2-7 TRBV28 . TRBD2 CASSPGVAGGYEQYF TGTGCCAGCAGTCCCGGGGTCGCGGGAGGCTACGAGCAGTACTTC
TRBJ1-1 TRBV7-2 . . CASSLVKNTEAFF TGTGCCAGCAGCTTAGTCAAGAACACTGAAGCTTTCTTT
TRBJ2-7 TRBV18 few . CASSPGRTFYEQYF TGTGCCAGCTCGCCGGGAAGGACCTTCTACGAGCAGTACTTC
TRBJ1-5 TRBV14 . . CASSQDRTGYQPQHF TGTGCCAGCAGCCAAGATAGGACGGGGTATCAGCCCCAGCATTTT
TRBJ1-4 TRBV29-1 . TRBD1 CSVEDLSWTGREEKLFF TGCAGCGTTGAAGATCTTAGTTGGACAGGGCGGGAGGAAAAACTGTTTTTT
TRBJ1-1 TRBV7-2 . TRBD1 CASSLRTGFRGNTEAFF TGTGCCAGCAGCTTACGGACAGGGTTCAGGGGGAACACTGAAGCTTTCTTT
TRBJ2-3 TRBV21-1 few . CASSKVEGPNTDTQYF TGTGCCAGCAGCAAAGTGGAGGGGCCCAACACAGATACGCAGTATTTT
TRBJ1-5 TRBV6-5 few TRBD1 CASSPQGSNQPQHF TGTGCCAGCAGTCCACAGGGGAGCAATCAGCCCCAGCATTTT
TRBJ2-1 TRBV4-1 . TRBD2 CASSQGPALAGGGFNEQFF TGCGCCAGCAGCCAAGGGCCCGCCTTAGCGGGAGGGGGGTTCAATGAGCAGTTCTTC
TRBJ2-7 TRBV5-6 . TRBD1 CASSLAGTVHEQYF TGTGCCAGCAGCTTGGCAGGGACAGTCCACGAGCAGTACTTC
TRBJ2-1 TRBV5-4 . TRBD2 CASSLLAGGSYNEQFF TGTGCCAGCAGCCTACTAGCGGGAGGCTCCTACAATGAGCAGTTCTTC
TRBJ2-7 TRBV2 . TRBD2 CASRGGLAGTYEQYF TGTGCCAGCAGGGGGGGACTAGCGGGGACCTACGAGCAGTACTTC
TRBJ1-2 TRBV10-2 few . CASSESKFPGNYGYPF TGCGCCAGCAGTGAGTCGAAGTTCCCAGGGAACTATGGCTACCCCTTC
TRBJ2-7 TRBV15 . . CATSRGDSTYEQYF TGTGCCACCAGCAGAGGAGACAGTACCTACGAGCAGTACTTC
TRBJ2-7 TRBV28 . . CASTSSYEQYF TGTGCCAGCACTAGCTCCTACGAGCAGTACTTC
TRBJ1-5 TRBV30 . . CAWSSGVRNQPQHF TGTGCCTGGAGTAGCGGGGTTCGCAATCAGCCCCAGCATTTT
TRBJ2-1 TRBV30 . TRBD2 CAGGLAGSYNEQFF TGTGCCGGCGGACTAGCGGGCTCCTACAATGAGCAGTTCTTC
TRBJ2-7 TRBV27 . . CASSLAAGAYEQYF TGTGCCAGCAGTTTAGCGGCAGGGGCCTACGAGCAGTACTTC